This T cell receptor beta chain was recovered during a study of blood T cell repertoires in COVID-19. Study overall: The study drew acute and convalescent COVID-19 samples from the United States, Italy and Spain. Nucleic acid was either cDNA or gDNA, and it came from T cells, B-cell-depleted T cells, or PBMCs.

The CDR3 loop spans 15 amino acids. Germline V gene sequence: CDR1 LNHNV, CDR2 YYDKDF (reference sequence). V trimming: 3 bases; J trimming: 6 bases; junction bases outside the gene matches: 10. How the authors handled the data: How many nucleated cells were present was estimated from reference gene primer amplification. The method was immunoSEQ multiplex PCR; TCRdb's version includes in-frame clones alone and lacks a portion of them. From that table come the V and J calls and clone size; the DNA was used to work out D and trimming. The sample has about 230,000 clones, 80% to 90% seen once; the top ten hold around 2.5%.

The chain combines TRBV15 with TRBJ2-7; 8 bases fit TRBD1. The TCR was taken from a man aged 35 to 55 who had recovered from COVID-19. Sequenced sample: peripheral blood. CDR3 DNA: TGTGCCACCAGCAGGGACAGGGAAAGGTCCGGCGAGCAGTACTTC. Translated, it gives CATSRDRERSGEQYF.